This TCR beta chain was found in a study of patients and donors after allogeneic stem cell transplantation. From the RT-PCR reads, TCRdb called clonotypes with MiXCR, one entry per CDR3 protein. Seen here are about a million distinct CDR3 sequences, 15% to 20% observed once, and the top ten hold 5% to 7.5%. Only a few counts were recorded for this clonotype. The sample was blood, either unsorted or a sorted T cell fraction (not recorded which). This clonotype was obtained from a human donor who was either an allogeneic HSCT recipient or a stem cell or donor lymphocyte infusion donor (not recorded which). It is not recorded whose cells these are; they may come from a transplant donor.

The chain's CDR3 is CASSLKGGVGQPQHF. CDR3 nucleotides: TGCGCCAGCAGCTTGAAAGGGGGAGTAGGGCAGCCCCAGCATTTT. This chain connects TRBV5-1 to TRBJ1-5; possibly TRBD1 for D (6 bases). Germline loops: CDR1 SGHRS, CDR2 YFSETQ. Trimming cost V 1 base and J 7 bases, with 15 bases left between them. The CDR3 loop spans 15 amino acids.